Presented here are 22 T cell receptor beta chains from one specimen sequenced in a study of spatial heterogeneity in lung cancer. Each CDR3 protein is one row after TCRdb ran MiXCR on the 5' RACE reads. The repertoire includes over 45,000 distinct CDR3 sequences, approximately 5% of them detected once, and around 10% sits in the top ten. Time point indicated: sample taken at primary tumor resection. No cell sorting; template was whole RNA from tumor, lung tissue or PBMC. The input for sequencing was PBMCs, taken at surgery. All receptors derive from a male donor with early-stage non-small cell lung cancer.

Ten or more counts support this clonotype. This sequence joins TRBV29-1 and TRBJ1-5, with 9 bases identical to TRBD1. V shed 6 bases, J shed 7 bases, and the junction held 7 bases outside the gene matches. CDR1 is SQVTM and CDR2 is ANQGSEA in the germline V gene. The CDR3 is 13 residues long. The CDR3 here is CSVLQGAGQPQHF. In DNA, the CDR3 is TGCAGCGTCCTACAGGGGGCCGGACAGCCCCAGCATTTT.

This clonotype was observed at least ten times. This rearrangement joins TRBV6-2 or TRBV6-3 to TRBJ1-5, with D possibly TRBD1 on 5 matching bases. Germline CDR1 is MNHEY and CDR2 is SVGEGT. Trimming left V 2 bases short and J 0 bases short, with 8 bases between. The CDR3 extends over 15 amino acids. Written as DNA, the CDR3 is TGTGCCAGCAGTTACGAGACAGATAGCAATCAGCCCCAGCATTTT. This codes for CASSYETDSNQPQHF.

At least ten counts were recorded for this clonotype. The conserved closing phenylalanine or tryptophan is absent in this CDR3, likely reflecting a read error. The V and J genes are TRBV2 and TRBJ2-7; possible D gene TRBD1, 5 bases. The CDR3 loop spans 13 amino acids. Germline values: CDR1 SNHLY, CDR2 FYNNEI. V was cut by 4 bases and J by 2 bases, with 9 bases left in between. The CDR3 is CASSGQGPYEQYL. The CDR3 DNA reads TGTGCCAGCAGTGGGCAGGGCCCCTACGAGCAGTACCTC.

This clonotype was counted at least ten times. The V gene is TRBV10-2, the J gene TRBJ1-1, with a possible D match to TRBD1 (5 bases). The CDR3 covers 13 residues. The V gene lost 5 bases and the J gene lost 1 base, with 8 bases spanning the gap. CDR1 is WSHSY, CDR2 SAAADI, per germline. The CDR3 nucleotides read TGCGCCAGCAGTTTACAGGAGAACACTGAAGCTTTCTTT. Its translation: CASSLQENTEAFF.

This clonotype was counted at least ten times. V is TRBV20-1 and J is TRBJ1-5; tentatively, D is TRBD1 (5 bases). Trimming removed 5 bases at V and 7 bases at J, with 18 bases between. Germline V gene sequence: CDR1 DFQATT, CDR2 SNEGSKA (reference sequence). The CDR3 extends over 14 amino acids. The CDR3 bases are TGCAGTGCTTACCCGCTGACCGGGGGACAGCCCCAGCATTTT. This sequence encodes CSAYPLTGGQPQHF.

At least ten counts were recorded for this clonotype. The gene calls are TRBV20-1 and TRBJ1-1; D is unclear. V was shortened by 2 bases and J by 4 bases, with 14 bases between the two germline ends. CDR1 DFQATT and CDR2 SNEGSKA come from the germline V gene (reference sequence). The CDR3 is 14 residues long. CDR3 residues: CSARSPSGGTEAFF. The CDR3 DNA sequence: TGCAGTGCTAGATCACCCTCAGGAGGCACTGAAGCTTTCTTT.

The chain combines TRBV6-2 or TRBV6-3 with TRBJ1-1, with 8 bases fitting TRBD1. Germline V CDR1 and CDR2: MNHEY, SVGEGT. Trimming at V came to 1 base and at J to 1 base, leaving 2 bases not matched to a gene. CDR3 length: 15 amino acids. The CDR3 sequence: CASSYWTGRNTEAFF. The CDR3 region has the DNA TGTGCCAGCAGTTACTGGACAGGGAGGAACACTGAAGCTTTCTTT.

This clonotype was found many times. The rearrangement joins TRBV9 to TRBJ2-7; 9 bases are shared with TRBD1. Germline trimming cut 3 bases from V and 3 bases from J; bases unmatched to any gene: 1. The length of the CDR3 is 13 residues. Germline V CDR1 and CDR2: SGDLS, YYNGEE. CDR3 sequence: CASSGGQGYEQYF. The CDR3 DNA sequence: TGTGCCAGCAGCGGGGGACAGGGCTACGAGCAGTACTTC.

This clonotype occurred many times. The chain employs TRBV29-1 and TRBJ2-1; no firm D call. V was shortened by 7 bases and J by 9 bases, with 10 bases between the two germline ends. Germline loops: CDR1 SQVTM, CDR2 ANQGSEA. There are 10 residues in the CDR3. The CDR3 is CSASAIEQFF. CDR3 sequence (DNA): TGCAGCGCATCGGCCATTGAGCAGTTCTTC.

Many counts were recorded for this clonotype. CDR3 protein: CASSADRAQETQYF. In DNA, the CDR3 is TGCGCCAGCAGCGCCGACAGGGCCCAAGAGACCCAGTACTTC. This rearrangement joins TRBV5-1 to TRBJ2-5; 7 bases map to TRBD1. This CDR3 comprises 14 residues. Germline V CDR1 and CDR2: SGHRS, YFSETQ. The junction had 4 bases not matched to a gene; V was cut back by 4 bases and J by 1 base.

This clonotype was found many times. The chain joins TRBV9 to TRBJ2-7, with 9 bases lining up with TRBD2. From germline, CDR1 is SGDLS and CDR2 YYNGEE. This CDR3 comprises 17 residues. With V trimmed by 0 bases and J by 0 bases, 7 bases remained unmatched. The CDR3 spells CASSVGSGSAGSYEQYF. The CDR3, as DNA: TGTGCCAGCAGCGTAGGTAGCGGGAGTGCAGGCTCCTACGAGCAGTACTTC.

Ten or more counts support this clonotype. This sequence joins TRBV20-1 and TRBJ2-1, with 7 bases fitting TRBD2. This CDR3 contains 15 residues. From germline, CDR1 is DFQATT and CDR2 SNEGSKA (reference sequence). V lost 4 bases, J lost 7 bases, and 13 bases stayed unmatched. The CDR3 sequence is CSAKPAGAAGNEQFF. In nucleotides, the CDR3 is TGCAGTGCTAAACCCGCTGGGGCAGCGGGGAATGAGCAGTTCTTC.

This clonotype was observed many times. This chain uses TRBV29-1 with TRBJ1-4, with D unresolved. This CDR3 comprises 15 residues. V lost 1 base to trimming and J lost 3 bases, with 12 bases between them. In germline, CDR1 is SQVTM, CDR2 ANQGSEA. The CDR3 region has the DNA TGCAGCGTTGAAGTCGAGGATGGGGCTAATGAAAAACTGTTTTTT. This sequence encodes CSVEVEDGANEKLFF.

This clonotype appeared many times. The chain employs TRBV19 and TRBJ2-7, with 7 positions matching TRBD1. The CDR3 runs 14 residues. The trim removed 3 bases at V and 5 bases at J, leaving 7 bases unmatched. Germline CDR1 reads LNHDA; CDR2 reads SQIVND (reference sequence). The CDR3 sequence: CASSIRQGWNEQYF. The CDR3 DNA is TGTGCCAGTAGTATCAGACAGGGTTGGAACGAGCAGTACTTC.

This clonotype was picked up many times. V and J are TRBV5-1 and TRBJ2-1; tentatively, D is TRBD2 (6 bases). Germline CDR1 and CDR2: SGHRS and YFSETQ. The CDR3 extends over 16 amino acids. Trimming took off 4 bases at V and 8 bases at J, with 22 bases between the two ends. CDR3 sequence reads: CASSRGWIADRDEQFF. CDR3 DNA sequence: TGCGCCAGCAGCAGAGGGTGGATAGCGGATAGGGATGAGCAGTTCTTC.

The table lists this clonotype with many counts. The CDR3 bases are TGTGCCAGCAGCCATACTAGCGCTAGCGGGAACGAGCAGTACTTC. This gives the protein CASSHTSASGNEQYF. The chain carries TRBV7-2 and TRBJ2-7; 9 positions agree with TRBD2. CDR1 and CDR2 (germline): SGHTA, FQGNSA. The CDR3 is 15 amino acids. Trimming cost V 5 bases and J 5 bases; bases outside gene matches: 10. The complete variable domain, with remaining parts taken from reference TRBV7-2 and TRBJ2-7, reads GAGVSQSPSNKVTEKGKDVELRCDPISGHTALYWYRQSLGQGLEFLIYFQGNSAPDKSGLPSDRFSAERTGGSVSTLTIQRTQQEDSAVYLCASSHTSASGNEQYFGPGTRLTVT.

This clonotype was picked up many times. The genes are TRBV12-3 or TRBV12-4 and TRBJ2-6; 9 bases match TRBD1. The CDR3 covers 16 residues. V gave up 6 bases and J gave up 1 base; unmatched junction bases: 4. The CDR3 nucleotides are TGTGCCAGCAGAACAGGGGGCAGTTCTGGGGCCAACGTCCTGACTTTC. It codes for CASRTGGSSGANVLTF.

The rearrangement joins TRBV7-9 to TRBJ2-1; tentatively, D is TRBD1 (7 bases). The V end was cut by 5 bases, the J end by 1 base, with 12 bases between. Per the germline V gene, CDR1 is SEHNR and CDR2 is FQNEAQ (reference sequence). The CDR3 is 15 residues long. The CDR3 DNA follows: TGTGCCAGCAGCCCCCAGGGGGGTTCCTACAATGAGCAGTTCTTC. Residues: CASSPQGGSYNEQFF.

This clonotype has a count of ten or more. CDR3 in amino acids: CASSPRGHSRETQYF. In DNA, the CDR3 is TGTGCCAGCAGTCCCCGGGGTCATTCCCGAGAGACCCAGTACTTC. The rearrangement joins TRBV2 to TRBJ2-5, with D perhaps TRBD2 (5 bases). The ends were cut back, 5 bases at V and 4 bases at J, with 17 bases in the middle. Germline CDR1 reads SNHLY; CDR2 reads FYNNEI. The CDR3 runs 15 residues.

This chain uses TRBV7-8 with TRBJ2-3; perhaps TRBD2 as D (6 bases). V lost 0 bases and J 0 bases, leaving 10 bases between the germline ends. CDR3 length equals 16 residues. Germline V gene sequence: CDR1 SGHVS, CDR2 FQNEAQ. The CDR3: CASSLARGGSTDTQYF. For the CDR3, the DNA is TGTGCCAGCAGCTTAGCGCGGGGCGGAAGCACAGATACGCAGTATTTT.

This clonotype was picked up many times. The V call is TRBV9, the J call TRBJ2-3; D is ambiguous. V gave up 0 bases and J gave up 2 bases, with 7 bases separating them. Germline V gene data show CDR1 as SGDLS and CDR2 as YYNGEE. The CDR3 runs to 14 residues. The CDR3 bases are TGTGCCAGCAGCGTAGCCCCCCTCACAGATACGCAGTATTTT. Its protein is CASSVAPLTDTQYF.

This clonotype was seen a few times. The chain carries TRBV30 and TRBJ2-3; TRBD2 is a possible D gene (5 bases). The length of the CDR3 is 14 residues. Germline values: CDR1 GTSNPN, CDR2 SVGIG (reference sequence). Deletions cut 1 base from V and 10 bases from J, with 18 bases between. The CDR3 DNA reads TGTGCCTGGAGTGGCCAGGTGGACTTCGGCGCGCAGTATTTT. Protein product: CAWSGQVDFGAQYF.